This T cell receptor beta chain was sequenced for a study of cytomegalovirus exposure and HLA in healthy donors (dated by TCRdb to 2017 to 2019). For the study in its entirety: According to a later analysis, the 100 to 150 validation repertoires were produced on the same platform as the approximately 620 repertoires of the first cohort. In addition to the first cohort of 500 to 850 subjects, a separate validation cohort of 120 different subjects was used. To predict cytomegalovirus infection status, the study combined high-throughput TCR immunosequencing, statistical association of individual TCRs with disease status, and machine learning. The aim of the study was to test whether cataloging public T cell receptors could identify signatures of past pathogen exposure.

The CDR3 goes from the cysteine to the phenylalanine over 14 residues. The CDR3 DNA has 42 bases and is translated from base 1. V and J are trimmed by 6 bases and 8 bases, and the gene matches miss 11 bases of the junction. Looking up the germline V gene yields CDR1 SQVTM and CDR2 ANQGSEA. Comment on this clone: No antigen is known for it. No quality values exist for individual bases; no much larger clone is one base distant.

What the research found in general, with its limitations: In vitro tests confirmed that a few of the cytomegalovirus-associated TCR beta chains recognize cytomegalovirus antigens. It was suggested by the authors that the approach could potentially be generalized to other disease states and immunological phenotypes. A later analysis lacked HLA typing for the validation cohort, so it scored co-occurrence in that cohort across all 120 repertoires. While some public TCRs were present in many individuals, most TCR sequences turned up only very rarely across donors. A total of fewer than 200 TCR beta chains were listed by the study as associated with cytomegalovirus. Subsequent analysis determined that TCRs grouped into clusters in the first cohort also showed a tendency toward co-occurrence across the roughly 110 validation repertoires, and roughly 94% of cluster scores exceeded 0. The classifier was reported to diagnose cytomegalovirus status with high specificity and sensitivity in both the original cohort and the validation cohort.

Receptor amplification or capture employed the immunoSEQ multiplex PCR assay. On the authors' methods: To diagnose cytomegalovirus status from the catalog of TCR beta chain sequences, a statistical classification framework was built. Not all clones reach the TCRdb copy of this immuneACCESS table, which keeps in-frame sequences only. Checked studies attribute under half of the gap to unresolved V genes and leave the rest unexplained. The V and J calls and clone size were taken over from that table, and D and trimming were inferred from the DNA. The sample table shows 150,000 or so clones, and 85% to 90% are seen once. The top ten constitute roughly 6.4% of the sample. Donors formed part of the validation cohort, which comprised 120 subjects and was distinct from the first cohort of fewer than 750 subjects.

The chain employs TRBV29-1 and TRBJ1-4, with 8 bases in between that match TRBD1. The TCR comes from a woman between 25 and 40 years old in good health and CMV-seropositive. The specimen was PBMCs. CDR3 sequence: CSVAGQGLGEKLFF. The nucleotides are TGCAGCGTCGCCGGACAGGGATTAGGGGAAAAACTGTTTTTT.